What follows is one T cell receptor (beta chain) and its context. These data belong to a study of blood T cell repertoires in COVID-19. Study information: Material from acute and convalescent COVID-19 was sourced from the United States, Italy and Spain.

Original data processing: Cell counts per sample came from amplifying reference gene primers. Generated by immunoSEQ multiplex PCR, the TCRdb table keeps only in-frame clones and is missing some. V and J calls and clone size are as listed in that table; D and trimming were resolved from the DNA. The sample yields fewer than 300,000 clones, more than 85% seen once. Trimming took 3 bases from V and 5 from J; bases not matched to a gene: 4. Germline CDR1 reads LNHDA; CDR2 reads SQIVND (reference sequence). The CDR3 is 15 residues long. Participants came from about 23 US areas, aged about 18 to 100 years.

This sequence was found in a man between 35 and 55 years old who had recovered from COVID-19. The sequenced sample consisted of PBMCs or T cells enriched from blood (not recorded which). The chain is built from TRBV19 and TRBJ1-6; 7 nucleotides line up with TRBD1. The CDR3 here is CASSIGQENNSPLHF. The DNA of the CDR3 is TGTGCCAGTAGTATTGGACAGGAGAATAATTCACCCCTCCACTTT.